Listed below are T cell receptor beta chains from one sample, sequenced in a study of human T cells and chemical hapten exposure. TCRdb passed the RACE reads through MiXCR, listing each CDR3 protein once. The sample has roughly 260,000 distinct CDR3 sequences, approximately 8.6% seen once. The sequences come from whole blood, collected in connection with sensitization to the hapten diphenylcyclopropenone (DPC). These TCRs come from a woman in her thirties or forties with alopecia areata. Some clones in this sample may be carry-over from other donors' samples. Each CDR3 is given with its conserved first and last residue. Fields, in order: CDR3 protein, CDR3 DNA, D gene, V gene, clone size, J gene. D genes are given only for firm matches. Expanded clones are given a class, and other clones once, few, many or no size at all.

CASSKDRWREAFF,TGTGCCAGCTCCAAAGACAGGTGGCGTGAAGCTTTCTTT,.,TRBV6-1,few,TRBJ1-1
CATSRVVGASTDTQYF,TGTGCCACCAGCAGAGTGGTGGGAGCTAGCACAGATACGCAGTATTTT,.,TRBV15,many,TRBJ2-3
CSVPRQGADTQYF,TGCAGCGTCCCCCGACAGGGCGCAGATACGCAGTATTTT,TRBD1,TRBV29-1,many,TRBJ2-3
CASSLSGLPYNEQFF,TGTGCCAGCAGCTTAAGCGGACTGCCCTACAATGAGCAGTTCTTC,.,TRBV7-2,.,TRBJ2-1
CAISNSGSGILYNEQFF,TGTGCCATCAGTAATTCGGGTAGCGGGATTTTGTACAATGAGCAGTTCTTC,TRBD2,TRBV10-3,few,TRBJ2-1
CVSSSPAGDNQPQHF,TGTGTCAGCAGTTCCCCCGCGGGGGACAATCAGCCCCAGCATTTT,.,TRBV28,.,TRBJ1-5
CASSTSRVYEQYF,TGTGCCAGCAGCACATCCAGGGTATACGAGCAGTACTTC,.,TRBV11-1,.,TRBJ2-7
CASSFPGGPNTQYF,TGTGCCAGCAGTTTCCCGGGAGGGCCCAATACGCAGTATTTT,TRBD2,TRBV28,many,TRBJ2-3
CASSSMRNNSPLHF,TGTGCCAGCAGTTCCATGAGAAATAATTCACCCCTCCACTTT,.,TRBV28,many,TRBJ1-6
CAISHDREGTQYF,TGTGCCATCAGCCATGACAGGGAAGGTACGCAGTATTTT,TRBD1,TRBV10-3,many,TRBJ2-3
CASSGLAGGNNEQFF,TGTGCCAGCAGCGGACTAGCGGGGGGGAACAATGAGCAGTTCTTC,TRBD2,TRBV12-3/TRBV12-4,many,TRBJ2-1
CASRRPTGLVNTGELFF,TGTGCCAGCAGGCGCCCTACGGGACTCGTGAACACCGGGGAGCTGTTTTTT,.,TRBV6-2/TRBV6-3,few,TRBJ2-2
CSARDSDDGGRETQYF,TGCAGTGCTAGAGATTCCGACGACGGGGGCCGGGAGACCCAGTACTTC,.,TRBV20-1,.,TRBJ2-5
CAISESQGAGNTEAFF,TGTGCCATCAGTGAGTCTCAGGGGGCAGGGAACACTGAAGCTTTCTTT,TRBD1,TRBV10-3,many,TRBJ1-1
CASSLETSGPFSRFF,TGTGCCAGCAGTTTGGAAACTAGCGGGCCATTCAGTCGGTTCTTC,TRBD2,TRBV28,few,TRBJ2-1
CASGQLGARETQYF,TGTGCCAGCGGTCAGCTAGGAGCCCGAGAGACCCAGTACTTC,.,TRBV6-2/TRBV6-3,many,TRBJ2-5
CASSAGGAQNYGYTF,TGTGCCAGCAGTGCTGGGGGGGCCCAAAACTATGGCTACACCTTC,.,TRBV6-1,.,TRBJ1-2
CAISESLSGVFF,TGTGCCATCAGTGAAAGCTTGAGCGGTGTTTTCTTT,.,TRBV10-3,.,TRBJ1-1
CASSLAGTSGSLEQYF,TGTGCCAGCAGTCTAGCCGGGACTAGCGGGAGCCTAGAGCAGTACTTC,TRBD2,TRBV12-3/TRBV12-4,few,TRBJ2-7
CASTYGEVTEAFF,TGTGCCAGCACGTACGGGGAGGTGACTGAAGCTTTCTTT,.,TRBV6-2/TRBV6-3,.,TRBJ1-1
CASSLEPGSLDTQYF,TGCGCCAGCAGCTTGGAGCCAGGGTCGTTGGATACGCAGTATTTT,.,TRBV5-1,many,TRBJ2-3
CSARVRGAMNTEAFF,TGCAGTGCTAGAGTAAGGGGGGCTATGAACACTGAAGCTTTCTTT,.,TRBV20-1,.,TRBJ1-1
CASSEGTDTQYF,TGTGCCAGCAGCGAGGGGACAGATACGCAGTATTTT,.,TRBV3-1,few,TRBJ2-3
CASSPREEQYF,TGTGCCAGCAGCCCTAGGGAAGAGCAGTACTTC,.,TRBV12-3/TRBV12-4,.,TRBJ2-7
CSARGQGQETQYF,TGCAGTGCTAGGGGACAGGGGCAAGAGACCCAGTACTTC,TRBD1,TRBV20-1,.,TRBJ2-5
CSALQFDGNIQYF,TGCAGTGCCCTGCAATTCGACGGGAACATTCAGTACTTC,.,TRBV20-1,.,TRBJ2-4
CASSSTRTGYEQYF,TGTGCCAGCAGTTCCACGCGGACAGGCTACGAGCAGTACTTC,TRBD1,TRBV6-2/TRBV6-3,few,TRBJ2-7
CASSIRLEAFF,TGTGCCAGCAGTATCCGGCTTGAAGCTTTCTTT,.,TRBV6-1,few,TRBJ1-1
CASSHRGLAGHEQFF,TGTGCCAGCAGCCACAGAGGACTAGCGGGGCATGAGCAGTTCTTC,TRBD2,TRBV14,.,TRBJ2-1
CASSFVGRAENYGYTF,TGTGCCAGCAGCTTTGTAGGCCGGGCCGAGAACTATGGCTACACCTTC,.,TRBV5-4,many,TRBJ1-2